The rows below give T cell receptor beta chains drawn from one sample of a study of blood T cells in healthy people across ages. TCRdb re-derived calls from the 5' RACE reads in MiXCR, one entry per CDR3 protein. The table has almost 1 million distinct CDR3 sequences, 51% seen once. Sequenced: blood. These receptors were obtained from an older woman in good health. Both conserved end residues are part of each CDR3. A D gene is named only where the DNA matches it firmly. Clone sizes are given selectively: once, few, many, or a class where the clone is expanded.

d_gene: TRBD2
j_gene: TRBJ2-1
len: 11
abundance: few
v_gene: TRBV6-5
CDR3aa: CASSYGTIQFF
CDR3nt: TGTGCCAGCAGTTACGGGACTATACAGTTCTTC

d_gene: .
j_gene: TRBJ1-2
len: 13
abundance: once
v_gene: TRBV7-2
CDR3aa: CAGSLEAGAGYTF
CDR3nt: TGTGCCGGCAGCTTAGAAGCAGGGGCCGGCTACACCTTC

d_gene: TRBD1
j_gene: TRBJ2-7
len: 15
abundance: few
v_gene: TRBV7-9
CDR3aa: CASRKPGQGNYEQYF
CDR3nt: TGTGCCAGCAGGAAACCGGGACAGGGGAACTACGAGCAGTACTTC

d_gene: .
j_gene: TRBJ2-5
len: 14
abundance: few
v_gene: TRBV24-1
CDR3aa: CAVSRAGTQETQYF
CDR3nt: TGTGCCGTCTCCAGGGCGGGTACGCAAGAGACCCAGTACTTC

d_gene: .
j_gene: TRBJ2-7
len: 12
abundance: .
v_gene: TRBV29-1
CDR3aa: CSVASSTYEQYF
CDR3nt: TGCAGCGTTGCAAGCAGTACCTACGAGCAGTACTTC

d_gene: .
j_gene: TRBJ2-5
len: 15
abundance: few
v_gene: TRBV27
CDR3aa: CASSAGQGGRETQYF
CDR3nt: TGTGCCAGCAGTGCCGGGCAGGGCGGTAGAGAGACCCAGTACTTC

d_gene: TRBD1
j_gene: TRBJ2-4
len: 13
abundance: .
v_gene: TRBV20-1
CDR3aa: CSANGQGNNIQYF
CDR3nt: TGCAGTGCTAACGGACAGGGAAATAACATTCAGTACTTC

d_gene: TRBD1
j_gene: TRBJ2-3
len: 16
abundance: .
v_gene: TRBV6-5
CDR3aa: CASRPLDRGGTDTQYF
CDR3nt: TGTGCCAGCAGGCCACTCGACAGGGGAGGTACAGATACGCAGTATTTT

d_gene: TRBD2
j_gene: TRBJ2-3
len: 17
abundance: .
v_gene: TRBV6-6
CDR3aa: CASSYSTSGSLTDTQYF
CDR3nt: TGTGCCAGCAGTTACTCGACCAGCGGGAGCCTCACAGATACGCAGTATTTT

d_gene: TRBD2
j_gene: TRBJ2-7
len: 16
abundance: few
v_gene: TRBV7-2
CDR3aa: CASSPTGLADVYEQYF
CDR3nt: TGTGCCAGCAGCCCGACTGGCCTAGCGGACGTATACGAGCAGTACTTC

d_gene: .
j_gene: TRBJ2-7
len: 12
abundance: .
v_gene: TRBV6-6
CDR3aa: CASSYNGPEQYF
CDR3nt: TGTGCCAGCAGTTACAATGGTCCCGAGCAGTACTTC

d_gene: .
j_gene: TRBJ1-5
len: 12
abundance: .
v_gene: TRBV7-9
CDR3aa: CASSLWPQPQHF
CDR3nt: TGTGCCAGCAGCTTATGGCCTCAGCCCCAGCATTTT

d_gene: TRBD1
j_gene: TRBJ1-6
len: 14
abundance: .
v_gene: TRBV10-3
CDR3aa: CAAWGGQGYAPLHF
CDR3nt: TGTGCCGCCTGGGGGGGACAGGGTTATGCACCCCTCCACTTT

d_gene: .
j_gene: TRBJ2-5
len: 13
abundance: .
v_gene: TRBV4-1
CDR3aa: CASSRVIKETQYF
CDR3nt: TGCGCCAGCAGCCGAGTGATCAAGGAGACCCAGTACTTC

d_gene: TRBD2
j_gene: TRBJ2-5
len: 14
abundance: many
v_gene: TRBV29-1
CDR3aa: CSVEGGGRGETQYF
CDR3nt: TGCAGCGTTGAAGGCGGCGGGAGAGGAGAGACCCAGTACTTC

d_gene: .
j_gene: TRBJ2-3
len: 15
abundance: .
v_gene: TRBV15
CDR3aa: CPTSRDMRSTDTQYF
CDR3nt: TGTCCCACCAGCAGAGATATGCGGAGCACAGATACGCAGTATTTT

d_gene: .
j_gene: TRBJ2-7
len: 12
abundance: .
v_gene: TRBV20-1
CDR3aa: CSARAGTNEQYF
CDR3nt: TGCAGTGCTAGAGCAGGCACCAATGAGCAGTACTTC

d_gene: .
j_gene: TRBJ1-2
len: 14
abundance: few
v_gene: TRBV28
CDR3aa: CASSLQPQERGYTF
CDR3nt: TGTGCCAGCAGTTTACAGCCCCAGGAGCGCGGCTACACCTTC

d_gene: .
j_gene: TRBJ2-1
len: 14
abundance: .
v_gene: TRBV5-6
CDR3aa: CASSSGTPHNEQFF
CDR3nt: TGTGCCAGCAGCTCCGGGACGCCCCACAATGAGCAGTTCTTC

d_gene: .
j_gene: TRBJ2-3
len: 17
abundance: .
v_gene: TRBV7-9
CDR3aa: CASSFQQTTTLSDTQYF
CDR3nt: TGTGCCAGCAGCTTCCAACAGACTACCACACTCTCAGATACGCAGTATTTT

d_gene: TRBD2
j_gene: TRBJ2-5
len: 14
abundance: .
v_gene: TRBV12-3/TRBV12-4
CDR3aa: CASSVGTSLETQYF
CDR3nt: TGTGCCAGCAGTGTCGGGACTAGCCTGGAGACCCAGTACTTC

d_gene: .
j_gene: TRBJ1-2
len: 14
abundance: few
v_gene: TRBV14
CDR3aa: CASSQEAGYYGYTF
CDR3nt: TGTGCCAGCAGCCAAGAGGCAGGGTACTATGGCTACACCTTC

d_gene: TRBD1
j_gene: TRBJ1-2
len: 14
abundance: .
v_gene: TRBV28
CDR3aa: CASRATGGGGGYTF
CDR3nt: TGTGCCAGCAGAGCCACAGGGGGCGGTGGTGGCTACACCTTC

d_gene: .
j_gene: TRBJ2-7
len: 14
abundance: few
v_gene: TRBV3-1
CDR3aa: CASSPVVQDHEQYF
CDR3nt: TGTGCCAGCAGCCCAGTGGTGCAGGACCACGAGCAGTACTTC

d_gene: .
j_gene: TRBJ2-4
len: 13
abundance: .
v_gene: TRBV4-3
CDR3aa: CASSEGGENIQYF
CDR3nt: TGCGCCAGTTCCGAGGGCGGGGAAAACATTCAGTACTTC

d_gene: .
j_gene: TRBJ1-2
len: 15
abundance: .
v_gene: TRBV7-2
CDR3aa: CASSPERVNYYGYTF
CDR3nt: TGTGCCAGCAGCCCAGAGCGGGTTAACTACTATGGCTACACCTTC

d_gene: .
j_gene: TRBJ2-1
len: 13
abundance: .
v_gene: TRBV29-1
CDR3aa: CSSTIGSYNEQFF
CDR3nt: TGCAGCTCCACGATAGGCTCCTACAATGAGCAGTTCTTC